This TCR beta chain was documented in a study of identical twins. The study's findings and limits: Cord blood beta clonotypes that were abundant carried fewer insertions, and memory repertoires showed no such trend.

Each cDNA held unique molecular identifiers, and template switching gave it a universal primer site. TCRdb reanalysed the 5' RACE reads using MiXCR and keeps one entry per CDR3 protein. The sample contains 500,000 or so distinct CDR3 sequences, less than 25% of which appear only once. On this clonotype: Its antigen remains unknown.

This CDR3 contains 14 residues. The germline V gene has CDR1 SGHRS and CDR2 YFSETQ. V dropped 5 bases and J dropped 6 bases, with 15 bases sitting between them. These same records also appear under a second study, on T cells expressing NK-cell markers.

The clonotype comes from a woman between 18 and 29 years old in good health. The sample taken for sequencing was CD4+ T cells sorted from blood. The rearrangement uses TRBV5-1 and TRBJ1-5, with D perhaps TRBD1 (5 bases). CDR3 bases: TGCGCCAGCAGTCAGGGAGGGGAAGCTCAGCCCCAGCATTTT. Its translation is CASSQGGEAQPQHF.